Below, 28 T cell receptor beta chains from the same sample are listed, as sequenced in a study of control samples from healthy donors and cancer patients. Clones were read by immunoSEQ multiplex PCR, and TCRdb kept only the in-frame ones, dropping some. The table lists 120,000 or so clones, 90% to 95% of them singletons. Sequencing input: PBMCs. These receptors all stem from a man between 45 and 60 years old with head and neck cancer.

The chain links TRBV18 to TRBJ1-5, with D possibly TRBD1 on 5 matching bases. The CDR3 length is 15 residues. The ends were cut back, 0 bases at V and 1 base at J, with 7 bases in the middle. The germline V gene has CDR1 KGHSH and CDR2 LQKENI. The CDR3 sequence: CASSPPGASNQPQHF. Written as DNA, the CDR3 is TGTGCCAGCTCACCACCCGGGGCCAGCAATCAGCCCCAGCATTTT.

This clone is a singleton in its sample. V and J are TRBV19 and TRBJ1-1; D call uncertain. Trimming took 3 bases from V and 0 from J, leaving 8 bases between them. CDR1 is LNHDA and CDR2 is SQIVND in the germline V gene (reference sequence). The CDR3 runs 14 residues. Here the CDR3 DNA reads TGTGCCAGTAGTATCAACACGGTGAACACTGAAGCTTTCTTT. It encodes CASSINTVNTEAFF. Together with reference TRBV19 and TRBJ1-1, the CDR3 gives the full variable domain: DGGITQSPKYLFRKEGQNVTLSCEQNLNHDAMYWYRQDPGQGLRLIYYSQIVNDFQKGDIAEGYSVSREKKESFPLTVTSAQKNPTAFYLCASSINTVNTEAFFGQGTRLTVV.

The rearrangement joins TRBV6-5 to TRBJ2-1, with 8 nucleotides matching TRBD1. V gave up 2 bases and J gave up 3 bases; unmatched junction bases: 3. From germline, CDR1 is MNHEY and CDR2 SVGAGI. The CDR3 contains 15 residues. The CDR3, as DNA: TGTGCCAGCAGTTACGGACAGGGCGGCTACAATGAGCAGTTCTTC. It codes for CASSYGQGGYNEQFF.

This clone has a single count. The J gene is TRBJ2-4, the V gene TRBV5-1, with unresolved D. This CDR3 contains 14 residues. V gave up 2 bases and J gave up 5 bases, with 11 bases separating them. Germline V gene lookup returns CDR1 SGHRS and CDR2 YFSETQ. The CDR3 is CASSLPTRENIQYF. CDR3 nucleotide sequence: TGCGCCAGCAGCTTACCCACCCGCGAAAACATTCAGTACTTC.

A few counts support this clone. V is TRBV5-1 and J is TRBJ2-1; no clear D gene. Between the trimmed V and J ends, which lost 0 bases and 10 bases, there was a span of 14 bases. Germline assignment: CDR1 SGHRS and CDR2 YFSETQ. The CDR3 totals 14 residues. CDR3 in DNA: TGCGCCAGCAGCTTGGCCCTGGCCCCTGAGGAGCAGTTCTTC. This translates into CASSLALAPEEQFF.

The gene calls are TRBV24-1 and TRBJ1-2; maybe TRBD1 (6 bases). V dropped 4 bases and J dropped 4 bases, with 15 bases sitting between them. CDR1 KGHDR and CDR2 SFDVKD come from the germline V gene. The CDR3 is 15 residues long. The CDR3 reads CATSDNREGVYGYTF. The CDR3, as DNA: TGTGCCACCAGTGACAACAGGGAGGGCGTCTATGGCTACACCTTC.

The gene calls are TRBV7-2 and TRBJ2-7, with 10 positions matching TRBD2. The CDR3 has 15 amino acids. J lost 2 bases, V lost 4 bases, and 5 bases had no gene match. CDR1 is SGHTA and CDR2 is FQGNSA in the germline V gene. The CDR3 DNA is TGTGCCAGCAGCTCGTCTAGCGGGGGTCCCTACGAGCAGTACTTC. Protein: CASSSSSGGPYEQYF.

This sequence joins TRBV7-6 and TRBJ1-5, with 9 bases aligning to TRBD1. V trimming: 5 bases; J trimming: 7 bases; junction bases outside the gene matches: 15. CDR1 SGHVS and CDR2 FNYEAQ come from the germline V gene. This CDR3 is built from 17 residues. In nucleotides, the CDR3 is TGTGCCAGCAGCCCTTTTTATTCACAGGGGGCTGGACAGCCCCAGCATTTT. It codes for CASSPFYSQGAGQPQHF. The variable domain in full, completed from reference TRBV7-6 and TRBJ1-5, reads GAGVSQSPRYKVTKRGQDVALRCDPISGHVSLYWYRQALGQGPEFLTYFNYEAQQDKSGLPNDRFSAERPEGSISTLTIQRTEQRDSAMYRCASSPFYSQGAGQPQHFGDGTRLSIL.

This chain connects TRBV5-1 to TRBJ2-7; 7 bases align to TRBD1. CDR3 length: 15 amino acids. Germline CDR1 is SGHRS and CDR2 is YFSETQ. Trimming at V came to 0 bases and at J to 2 bases, leaving 5 bases not matched to a gene. CDR3: CASSLEATGTYEQYF. The CDR3 coding sequence is TGCGCCAGCAGCTTGGAGGCGACAGGGACCTACGAGCAGTACTTC.

The chain combines TRBV18 with TRBJ2-7; a weak D match, TRBD1 (6 bases). V was pared by 2 bases and J by 6 bases, with 14 bases between. This CDR3 contains 14 residues. From germline, CDR1 is KGHSH and CDR2 LQKENI. The CDR3 DNA reads as TGTGCCAGCTCACCAACAGGGAATGTAGCCGAGCAGTACTTC. This gives the protein CASSPTGNVAEQYF.

The V gene is TRBV28, the J gene TRBJ1-2; 9 positions match TRBD1. V lost 6 bases and J lost 4; bases outside the gene matches: 21. Looked up from germline, CDR1 is MDHEN and CDR2 is SYDVKM. The CDR3 loop spans 19 amino acids. For the CDR3, the DNA is TGTGCCAGCAGCCCGAACGTGTCTCCCGGGACAGGGATCCTCTATGGCTACACCTTC. Protein: CASSPNVSPGTGILYGYTF.

This clone was seen a few times. The rearrangement uses TRBV19 and TRBJ2-7; the match to TRBD2 covers 10 bases. The V segment lost 2 bases and the J segment 0 bases; nucleotides outside the gene matches: 1. Germline loops: CDR1 LNHDA, CDR2 SQIVND (reference sequence). The CDR3 is 15 residues long. CDR3 coding DNA: TGTGCCAGTAGTATACAGCGGGGGGGCTCCTACGAGCAGTACTTC. Translation gives CASSIQRGGSYEQYF.

V is TRBV18 and J is TRBJ1-4; 7 bases align to TRBD1. Trimming removed 3 bases from V and 9 bases from J; junction bases left unmatched: 7. In germline, CDR1 is KGHSH, CDR2 LQKENI. This CDR3 region has 14 residues. DNA of the CDR3: TGTGCCAGCTCACCGACAGGGATGGGGCAAAAACTGTTTTTT. Residues: CASSPTGMGQKLFF.

This chain joins TRBV27 and TRBJ2-2, with 7 bases that match TRBD1. Unmatched junction bases numbered 4, after V lost 3 bases and J lost 0 bases. The length of the CDR3 is 16 residues. Per germline, CDR1 MNHEY and CDR2 SMNVEV (reference sequence). The CDR3 reads CASSLKGASNTGELFF. Written as DNA, the CDR3 is TGTGCCAGCAGTTTGAAGGGGGCTTCGAACACCGGGGAGCTGTTTTTT.

This chain uses TRBV14 with TRBJ1-1; no clear D gene. The V gene lost 4 bases and the J gene lost 5 bases, with 14 bases spanning the gap. From germline, CDR1 is SGHDN and CDR2 FVKESK. This CDR3 is built from 14 residues. The CDR3 here is CASSLSQAGTEAFF. CDR3 bases: TGTGCCAGCAGCCTGTCGCAAGCGGGGACTGAAGCTTTCTTT.

The V gene is TRBV6-5, the J gene TRBJ1-1; D is uncertain. Trimming removed 5 bases at V and 0 bases at J, with 13 bases between. The CDR3 is 15 amino acids. Per germline, CDR1 MNHEY and CDR2 SVGAGI. The CDR3 sequence is CASSPFGLLNTEAFF. DNA for the CDR3: TGTGCCAGCAGTCCCTTTGGGCTTTTGAACACTGAAGCTTTCTTT.

The rearrangement links TRBV5-1 to TRBJ2-7; D tentatively reads TRBD1 or TRBD2 (5 bases each). Germline CDR1 is SGHRS and CDR2 is YFSETQ. Trimming took 2 bases from V and 4 from J, leaving 10 bases between them. This CDR3 is 13 amino acids long. The CDR3 spells CASSLEGWYEQYF. CDR3 coding DNA: TGCGCCAGCAGCTTAGAGGGGTGGTACGAGCAGTACTTC.

This clone was counted between two and nine times. An end of the junction does not agree with germline; a read error may underlie this. J is TRBJ1-1 and V is TRBV18, with unresolved D. Germline assignment: CDR1 KGHSH and CDR2 LQKENI. The CDR3 spans 12 residues. The CDR3 DNA sequence: TGTGCCAGCTCACGGGTGTTCCAAGTGGATGTTTTT. Encoded protein: CASSRVFQVDVF.

The chain uses TRBV6-5 and TRBJ1-1, with D possibly TRBD1 on 6 matching bases. Per the germline V gene, CDR1 is MNHEY and CDR2 is SVGAGI. CDR3 length: 15 amino acids. Deletions cut 6 bases from V and 6 bases from J, with 20 bases between. DNA of the CDR3: TGTGCCAGCAGCCGAGGGGGGGTGGTTGCGGCTGAAGCTTTCTTT. Protein sequence: CASSRGGVVAAEAFF.

The chain employs TRBV15 and TRBJ2-7, with D tentatively TRBD2 (6 bases). The CDR3 is 14 residues long. The ends were cut back, 2 bases at V and 3 bases at J, with 11 bases in the middle. Germline V CDR1 and CDR2: LNHNV, YYDKDF (reference sequence). The CDR3 sequence is CATSRNAGYYEQYF. CDR3 sequence (DNA): TGTGCCACCAGCAGAAATGCGGGGTACTACGAGCAGTACTTC.

The chain has TRBV30 and TRBJ2-1; no definite D call. Trimming took off 0 bases at V and 6 bases at J, with 6 bases between the two ends. The length of the CDR3 is 12 residues. Germline loops: CDR1 GTSNPN, CDR2 SVGIG (reference sequence). The CDR3 loop reads CAWSVHPNEQFF. The CDR3, as DNA: TGTGCCTGGAGTGTACACCCCAATGAGCAGTTCTTC.

The chain links TRBV11-2 to TRBJ2-1; D is ambiguous. Germline values: CDR1 SGHAT, CDR2 FQNNGV. The CDR3 runs 14 residues. Trimming cost V 4 bases and J 8 bases, with 15 bases left between them. The CDR3 here is CASSSGTGWDEQFF. As DNA, the CDR3 is TGTGCCAGCAGCTCCGGAACTGGCTGGGATGAGCAGTTCTTC.

V gene TRBV10-2 combines with J gene TRBJ2-1; TRBD2 aligns across 7 bases. V was pared by 3 bases and J by 2 bases, with 4 bases of the junction left unmatched. Looked up from germline, CDR1 is WSHSY and CDR2 is SAAADI. This CDR3 spans 15 amino acids. The CDR3 sequence is CASSDGGLTYNEQFF. The CDR3 region has the DNA TGCGCCAGCAGTGACGGGGGACTAACCTACAATGAGCAGTTCTTC.

The rearrangement links TRBV5-4 to TRBJ2-4; tentative D call: TRBD2 (5 bases). The germline V gene has CDR1 SGHNT and CDR2 YYREEE (reference sequence). The CDR3 consists of 20 residues. Trimming stripped 0 bases from V and 0 bases from J, with 22 bases between. The CDR3 loop reads CASSLALGSTTGSAKNIQYF. The CDR3 bases are TGTGCCAGCAGCTTGGCCCTAGGGTCGACGACGGGATCAGCCAAAAACATTCAGTACTTC.

This chain links TRBV7-9 with TRBJ1-1, with TRBD1 identical over 7 bases. Germline CDR1 reads SEHNR; CDR2 reads FQNEAQ (reference sequence). Trimming at V came to 10 bases and at J to 1 base, leaving 6 bases not matched to a gene. CDR3 size: 13 residues. The CDR3 DNA sequence: TGTGCCATTCTACAGGGGACGAACACTGAAGCTTTCTTT. This codes for CAILQGTNTEAFF.

The sample holds a few counts of this clone. The rearrangement joins TRBV29-1 to TRBJ1-2; possibly TRBD1 for D (6 bases). Germline CDR1 reads SQVTM; CDR2 reads ANQGSEA. The CDR3 runs to 13 residues. Trimming removed 0 bases at V and 8 bases at J, with 13 bases between. CDR3 in DNA: TGCAGCGTTGAAGATCTCCGGCAGGGGGGCTACACCTTC. Residues: CSVEDLRQGGYTF.

Here the CDR3 reads CASSFYTGELFF. Here the CDR3 DNA reads TGTGCCAGCAGTTTTTACACCGGGGAGCTGTTTTTT. This chain uses TRBV28 with TRBJ2-2, with D uncertain. CDR1 is MDHEN, CDR2 SYDVKM, per germline. The CDR3 is 12 amino acids. Trimming shortened V by 3 bases and J by 3 bases, and 2 bases separated the two germline ends.

This chain uses TRBV19 with TRBJ1-5, with D unresolved. V lost 8 bases, J lost 6 bases, and 11 bases lay in between. Germline V gene sequence: CDR1 LNHDA, CDR2 SQIVND (reference sequence). CDR3 size: 12 residues. The CDR3 here is CASHLWGQPQHF. CDR3 bases: TGTGCCAGTCATCTATGGGGTCAGCCCCAGCATTTT. The variable domain in full, with the rest retrieved from reference TRBV19 and TRBJ1-5, is DGGITQSPKYLFRKEGQNVTLSCEQNLNHDAMYWYRQDPGQGLRLIYYSQIVNDFQKGDIAEGYSVSREKKESFPLTVTSAQKNPTAFYLCASHLWGQPQHFGDGTRLSIL.